Listed below are T cell receptor beta chains from one sample, sequenced in a study of T cells after yellow fever vaccination. A single record per CDR3 protein comes from TCRdb applying MiXCR to the 5' RACE reads. The sample records a few hundred thousand distinct CDR3 sequences, more than 3% being singletons. The sample consisted of PBMCs, taken on the day of the yellow fever booster vaccination. The receptors shown here come from a man aged 18 to 29 who received the YFV17D yellow fever vaccine. The CDR3 runs from the conserved cysteine through the conserved F or W. Fields, in order: D gene, J gene, V gene, clone size, CDR3 DNA, CDR3 protein. A D gene is named only where the DNA matches it firmly. Expanded clones get a size class; other rows say once, few or many, or leave the size out.

>.|TRBJ1-2|TRBV14|.
TGTGCCAGCAGCCCTAGACTGAACTATGGCTACACCTTC
CASSPRLNYGYTF
>.|TRBJ2-3|TRBV27|many
TGTGCCAGCAGTTTCGCAAGTGCAGATACGCAGTATTTT
CASSFASADTQYF
>TRBD2|TRBJ2-2|TRBV9|few
TGTGCCAGCAGCGTTTTGGGACTATCGAACACCGGGGAGCTGTTTTTT
CASSVLGLSNTGELFF
>TRBD1|TRBJ2-3|TRBV10-3|.
TGTGCCATCAGTCTACGGACAGGCAGCACAGATACGCAGTATTTT
CAISLRTGSTDTQYF
>.|TRBJ1-2|TRBV20-1|.
TGCAGTGCTAGAGATAAGGGGCGGGGCTACACCTTC
CSARDKGRGYTF
>TRBD1|TRBJ2-5|TRBV14|few
TGTGCCAGCAGCCCCTGGGACAGGGGATATGAGACCCAGTACTTC
CASSPWDRGYETQYF
>.|TRBJ2-1|TRBV28|few
TGTGCCAGCAGTAGTGTGCTAGACTCCTACAATGAGCAGTTCTTC
CASSSVLDSYNEQFF
>.|TRBJ1-5|TRBV25-1|few
TGTGCCAGCAGTGATTGGGGGAATCAGCCCCAGCATTTT
CASSDWGNQPQHF
>.|TRBJ2-1|TRBV7-2|many
TGTGCCAGCAGCTTCTCGGGGGGCCGCTCCTACAATGAGCAGTTCTTC
CASSFSGGRSYNEQFF
>.|TRBJ2-2|TRBV19|.
TGTGCCAGTAGTATTTCAAGGGACACCGGGGAGCTGTTTTTT
CASSISRDTGELFF
>TRBD1|TRBJ2-5|TRBV4-1|.
TGCGCCAGCAGCTTTAGACAGGGCGAGTACCAAGAGACCCAGTACTTC
CASSFRQGEYQETQYF
>.|TRBJ1-3|TRBV4-2|few
TGTGCCAGCAGCCAAGATGGGGCCAGTCGGATAAGGGACACCATATATTTT
CASSQDGASRIRDTIYF
>.|TRBJ2-5|TRBV7-2|many
TGTGCCAGCACCTCTCGGCAGGGGCGAGAGACCCAGTACTTC
CASTSRQGRETQYF
>.|TRBJ2-5|TRBV20-1|.
TGCAGTGCTACCGAAGGGGGAAAGTGGGGGGAGACCCAGTACTTC
CSATEGGKWGETQYF
>.|TRBJ2-5|TRBV5-1|few
TGCGCCAGCAGCCCATTACAAGGCCGGGGGACCCAGTACTTC
CASSPLQGRGTQYF
>TRBD1|TRBJ2-4|TRBV7-2|many
TGTGCCAGCAGCACAGGGGTCGCGGTGGACATTCAGTACTTC
CASSTGVAVDIQYF
>.|TRBJ1-5|TRBV20-1|many
TGCAGTGCTAGAAGGGGTGGGCAGCCCCAGCATTTT
CSARRGGQPQHF
>.|TRBJ2-6|TRBV21-1|.
TGTGCCAGCAGCAAAGCCACCAGGGTACCGACGTCTGGGGCCAACGTCCTGACTTTC
CASSKATRVPTSGANVLTF
>TRBD2|TRBJ2-2|TRBV11-3|.
TGTGCCAGCAGCTTAAAGAGCGGGGGGGCCATAGGCACCGGGGAGCTGTTTTTT
CASSLKSGGAIGTGELFF
>.|TRBJ1-2|TRBV29-1|many
TGCAGCGTTGCCTGGGGGGCCATCGGCTACACCTTC
CSVAWGAIGYTF
>TRBD2|TRBJ2-5|TRBV7-2|.
TGTGCCAGCAGCCCGATAGGGCTAGCGGGAAGAGAGACCCAGTACTTC
CASSPIGLAGRETQYF
>TRBD1|TRBJ1-2|TRBV4-1|few
TGCGCCAGCAGCCAAGATCCAGGGGGGGATTATGGCTACACCTTC
CASSQDPGGDYGYTF
>.|TRBJ2-3|TRBV20-1|many
TGCAGTGCTAGAGATCCTCAGGGCAATACGCAGTATTTT
CSARDPQGNTQYF
>.|TRBJ2-6|TRBV6-5|.
TGTGCCAGCAGTTACTCCCCAGGGTTCGGGGCCAACGTCCTGACTTTC
CASSYSPGFGANVLTF
>.|TRBJ2-5|TRBV23-1|many
TGCGCCAGCAGTCAACTCAAACTAATATCGGGAACCCAGTACTTC
CASSQLKLISGTQYF
>TRBD2|TRBJ2-2|TRBV5-1|many
TGCGCCAGCAGTAAGCGAGCGGGGGTACCGAACACCGGGGAGCTGTTTTTT
CASSKRAGVPNTGELFF
>TRBD1|TRBJ1-4|TRBV5-1|many
TGCGCCAGCAACTCTCCAGGGGGCTGGGGTGAAAAACTGTTTTTT
CASNSPGGWGEKLFF
>.|TRBJ2-2|TRBV5-5|many
TGTGCCAGCAGCCGAACCCCCGGGACACACATGAACACCGGGGAGCTGTTTTTT
CASSRTPGTHMNTGELFF
>.|TRBJ1-5|TRBV7-9|.
TGTGCCAGCGACCGAGACAGGTGGGTCGGTCAGCCCCAGCATTTT
CASDRDRWVGQPQHF
>TRBD2|TRBJ2-3|TRBV4-3|many
TGCGCCAGCAGCCAAGGCATAGCGGGGGGGCCATCAGATACGCAGTATTTT
CASSQGIAGGPSDTQYF
>TRBD1|TRBJ2-6|TRBV5-1|few
TGCGCCAGCAGCCAGGGGGCTAACTCTGGGGCCAACGTCCTGACTTTC
CASSQGANSGANVLTF
>.|TRBJ1-1|TRBV4-3|few
TGCGCCAGCAGCCAAGAGGTCCGCGGGGCTGAAGCTTTCTTT
CASSQEVRGAEAFF
>.|TRBJ1-2|TRBV12-3/TRBV12-4|.
TGTGCCAGCAGTTTGGGATCAGACCAGATCCACACCTTC
CASSLGSDQIHTF
>.|TRBJ1-5|TRBV5-3|.
TGTGCCAGAAGTCCCACCGGGGGTAGCAATCAGCCCCAGCATTTT
CARSPTGGSNQPQHF
>TRBD2|TRBJ2-1|TRBV5-1|many
TGCGCCAGCAGCTTTGGGACTAGCTCTAATGAGCAGTTCTTC
CASSFGTSSNEQFF
>.|TRBJ2-7|TRBV10-3|few
TGTGCCATCAGTGAGTCTGAGGTAGCTCACGAGCAGTACTTC
CAISESEVAHEQYF
>.|TRBJ1-1|TRBV12-3/TRBV12-4|.
TGTGCCAGCGGGTACAGCGCAGAGGGAGGAATGAACACTGAAGCTTTCTTT
CASGYSAEGGMNTEAFF
>.|TRBJ2-7|TRBV7-3|few
TGTGCCAGCAGCCCAGGGCTCCCCAGCGAGCAGTACTTC
CASSPGLPSEQYF